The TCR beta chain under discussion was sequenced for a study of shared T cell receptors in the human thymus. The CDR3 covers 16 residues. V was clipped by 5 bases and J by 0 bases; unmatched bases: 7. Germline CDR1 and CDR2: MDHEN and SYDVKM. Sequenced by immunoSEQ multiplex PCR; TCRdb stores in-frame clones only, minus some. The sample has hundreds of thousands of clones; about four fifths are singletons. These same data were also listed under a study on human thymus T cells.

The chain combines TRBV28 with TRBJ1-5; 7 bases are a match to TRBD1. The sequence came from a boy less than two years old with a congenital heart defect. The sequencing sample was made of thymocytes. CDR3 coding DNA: TGTGCCAGCAGTCAGTCACAGGGGCCTAGCAATCAGCCCCAGCATTTT. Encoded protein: CASSQSQGPSNQPQHF.